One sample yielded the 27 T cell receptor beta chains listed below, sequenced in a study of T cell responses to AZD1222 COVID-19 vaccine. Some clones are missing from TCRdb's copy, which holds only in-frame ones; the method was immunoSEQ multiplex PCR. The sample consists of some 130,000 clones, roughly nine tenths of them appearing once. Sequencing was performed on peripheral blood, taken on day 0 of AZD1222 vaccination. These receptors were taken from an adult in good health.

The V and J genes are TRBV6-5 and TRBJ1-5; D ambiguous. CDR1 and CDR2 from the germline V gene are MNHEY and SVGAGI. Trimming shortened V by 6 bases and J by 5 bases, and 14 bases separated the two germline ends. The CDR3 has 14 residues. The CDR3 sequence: CASSGMGGDQPQHF. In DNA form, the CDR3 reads TGTGCCAGCAGCGGAATGGGAGGAGATCAGCCCCAGCATTTT.

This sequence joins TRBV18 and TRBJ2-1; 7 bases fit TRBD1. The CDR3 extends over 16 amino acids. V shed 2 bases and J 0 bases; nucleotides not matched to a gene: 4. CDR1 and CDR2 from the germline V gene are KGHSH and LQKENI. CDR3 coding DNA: TGTGCCAGCTCACCATACCGGGACAGCTCCTACAATGAGCAGTTCTTC. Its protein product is CASSPYRDSSYNEQFF.

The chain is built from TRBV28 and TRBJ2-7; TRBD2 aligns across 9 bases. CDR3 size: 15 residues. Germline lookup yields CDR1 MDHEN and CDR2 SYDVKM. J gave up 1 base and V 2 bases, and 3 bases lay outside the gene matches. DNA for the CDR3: TGTGCCAGCAGTTTAAGGACTAGCGAATCCTACGAGCAGTACTTC. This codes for CASSLRTSESYEQYF.

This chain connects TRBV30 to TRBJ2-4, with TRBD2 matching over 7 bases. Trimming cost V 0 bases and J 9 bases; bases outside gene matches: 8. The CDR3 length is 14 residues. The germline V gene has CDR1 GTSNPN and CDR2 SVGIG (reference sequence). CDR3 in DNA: TGTGCCTGGAGTGTAAACCCGCGGGAGTCCATTCAGTACTTC. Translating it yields CAWSVNPRESIQYF.

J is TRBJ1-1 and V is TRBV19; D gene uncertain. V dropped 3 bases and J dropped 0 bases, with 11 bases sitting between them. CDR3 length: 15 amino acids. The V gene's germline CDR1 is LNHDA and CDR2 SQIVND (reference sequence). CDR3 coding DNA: TGTGCCAGTAGTATGGAGGAGGGCGTGAACACTGAAGCTTTCTTT. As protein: CASSMEEGVNTEAFF.

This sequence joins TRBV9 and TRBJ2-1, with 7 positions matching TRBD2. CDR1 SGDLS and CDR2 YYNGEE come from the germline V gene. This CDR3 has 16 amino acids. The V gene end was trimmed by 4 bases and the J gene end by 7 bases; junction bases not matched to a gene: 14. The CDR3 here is CASSPTPGGLGNEQFF. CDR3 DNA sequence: TGTGCCAGCAGCCCTACCCCGGGAGGACTAGGTAATGAGCAGTTCTTC.

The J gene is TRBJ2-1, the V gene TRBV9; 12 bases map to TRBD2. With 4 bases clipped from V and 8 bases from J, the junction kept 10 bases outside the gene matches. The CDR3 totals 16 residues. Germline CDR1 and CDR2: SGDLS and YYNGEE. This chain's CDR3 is CASSPLAGGPSDEQFF. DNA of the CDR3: TGTGCCAGCAGCCCCCTAGCGGGAGGGCCATCGGATGAGCAGTTCTTC. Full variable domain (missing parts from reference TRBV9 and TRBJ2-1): DSGVTQTPKHLITATGQRVTLRCSPRSGDLSVYWYQQSLDQGLQFLIQYYNGEERAKGNILERFSAQQFPDLHSELNLSSLELGDSALYFCASSPLAGGPSDEQFFGPGTRLTVL.

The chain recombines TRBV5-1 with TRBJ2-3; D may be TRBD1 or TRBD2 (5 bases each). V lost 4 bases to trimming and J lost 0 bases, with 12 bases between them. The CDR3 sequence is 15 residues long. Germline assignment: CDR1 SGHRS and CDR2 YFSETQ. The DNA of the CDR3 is TGCGCCAGCAGCCCTATCGGGGCCAGCACAGATACGCAGTATTTT. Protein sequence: CASSPIGASTDTQYF.

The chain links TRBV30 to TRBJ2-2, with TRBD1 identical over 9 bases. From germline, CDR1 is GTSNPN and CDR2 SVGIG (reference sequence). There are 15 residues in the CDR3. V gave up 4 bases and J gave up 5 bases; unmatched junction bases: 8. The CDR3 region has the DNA TGTGCCTGGAACCCGGACAGGGGAGGGACCGGGGAGCTGTTTTTT. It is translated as CAWNPDRGGTGELFF.

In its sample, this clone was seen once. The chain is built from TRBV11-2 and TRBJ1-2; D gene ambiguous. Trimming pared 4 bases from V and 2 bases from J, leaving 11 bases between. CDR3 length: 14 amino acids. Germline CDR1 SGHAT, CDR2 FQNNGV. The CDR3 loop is CASSSRAPNYGYTF. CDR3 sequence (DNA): TGTGCCAGCAGCTCCCGAGCACCGAACTATGGCTACACCTTC. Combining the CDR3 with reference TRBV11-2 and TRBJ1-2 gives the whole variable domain EAGVAQSPRYKIIEKRQSVAFWCNPISGHATLYWYQQILGQGPKLLIQFQNNGVVDDSQLPKDRFSAERLKGVDSTLKIQPAKLEDSAVYLCASSSRAPNYGYTFGSGTRLTVV.

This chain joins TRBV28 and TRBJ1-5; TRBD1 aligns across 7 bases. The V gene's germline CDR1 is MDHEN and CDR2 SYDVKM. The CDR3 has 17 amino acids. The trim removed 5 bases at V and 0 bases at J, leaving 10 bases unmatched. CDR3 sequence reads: CASSRQGRGYSNQPQHF. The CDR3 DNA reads TGTGCCAGCAGTCGACAGGGAAGGGGCTATAGCAATCAGCCCCAGCATTTT.

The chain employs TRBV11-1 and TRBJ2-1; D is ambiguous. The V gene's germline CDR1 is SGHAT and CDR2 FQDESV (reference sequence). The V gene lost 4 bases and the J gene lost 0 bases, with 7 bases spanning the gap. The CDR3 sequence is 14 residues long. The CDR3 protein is CASSSRGSYNEQFF. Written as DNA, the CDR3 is TGTGCCAGCAGCTCTCGCGGCTCCTACAATGAGCAGTTCTTC.

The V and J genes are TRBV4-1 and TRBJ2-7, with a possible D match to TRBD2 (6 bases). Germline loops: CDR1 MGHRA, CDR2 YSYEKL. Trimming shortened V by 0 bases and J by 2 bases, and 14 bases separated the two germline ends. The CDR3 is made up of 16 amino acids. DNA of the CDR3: TGCGCCAGCAGCCAAGATAATTCGCTAGCGACCTACGAGCAGTACTTC. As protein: CASSQDNSLATYEQYF.

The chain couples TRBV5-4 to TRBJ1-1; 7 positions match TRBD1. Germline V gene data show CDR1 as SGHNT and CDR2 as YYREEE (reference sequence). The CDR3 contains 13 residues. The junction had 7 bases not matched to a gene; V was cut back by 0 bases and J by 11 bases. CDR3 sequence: CASSLGGRGNAFF. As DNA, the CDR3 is TGTGCCAGCAGCTTGGGGGGCAGGGGGAACGCTTTCTTT.

CDR3 DNA: TGCGCCAGCAGCCAAGATCGGGCCCGGAGCTCCTATAATTCACCCCTCCACTTT. Translated, it gives CASSQDRARSSYNSPLHF. The rearrangement uses TRBV4-1 and TRBJ1-6; the D is unclear. The CDR3 consists of 18 residues. Germline assignment: CDR1 MGHRA and CDR2 YSYEKL. V shed 0 bases and J shed 0 bases, with 12 bases lying between them.

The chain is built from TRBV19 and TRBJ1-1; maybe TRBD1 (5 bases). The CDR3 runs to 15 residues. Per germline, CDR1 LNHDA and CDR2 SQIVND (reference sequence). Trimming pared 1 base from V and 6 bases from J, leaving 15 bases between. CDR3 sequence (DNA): TGTGCCAGTAGTATAGGGGGGGTGCGGGGTCCTGAAGCTTTCTTT. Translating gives CASSIGGVRGPEAFF.

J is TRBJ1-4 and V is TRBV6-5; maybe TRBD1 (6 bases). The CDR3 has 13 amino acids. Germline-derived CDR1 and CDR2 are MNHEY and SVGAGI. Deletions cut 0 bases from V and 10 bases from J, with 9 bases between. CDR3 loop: CASSYSTGGKLFF. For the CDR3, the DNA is TGTGCCAGCAGTTACTCGACAGGAGGAAAACTGTTTTTT.

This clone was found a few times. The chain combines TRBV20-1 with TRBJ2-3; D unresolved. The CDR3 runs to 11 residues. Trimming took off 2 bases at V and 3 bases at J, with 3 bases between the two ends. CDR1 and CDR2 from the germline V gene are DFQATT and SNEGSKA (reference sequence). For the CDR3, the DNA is TGCAGTGCTAGAAAAACAGATACGCAGTATTTT. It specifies CSARKTDTQYF.

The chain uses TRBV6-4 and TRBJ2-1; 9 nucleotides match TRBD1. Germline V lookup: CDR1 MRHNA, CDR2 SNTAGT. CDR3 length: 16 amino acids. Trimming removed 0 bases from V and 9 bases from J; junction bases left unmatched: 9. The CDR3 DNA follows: TGTGCCAGCAGTGACTCTTGGACAGGGGCTGATGGTGAGCAGTTCTTC. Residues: CASSDSWTGADGEQFF.

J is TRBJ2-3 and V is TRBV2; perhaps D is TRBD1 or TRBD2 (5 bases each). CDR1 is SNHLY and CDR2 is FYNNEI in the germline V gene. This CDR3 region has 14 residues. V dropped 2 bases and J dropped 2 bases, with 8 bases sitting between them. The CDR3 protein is CASSEWGFTDTQYF. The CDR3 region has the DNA TGTGCCAGCAGTGAATGGGGGTTCACAGATACGCAGTATTTT.

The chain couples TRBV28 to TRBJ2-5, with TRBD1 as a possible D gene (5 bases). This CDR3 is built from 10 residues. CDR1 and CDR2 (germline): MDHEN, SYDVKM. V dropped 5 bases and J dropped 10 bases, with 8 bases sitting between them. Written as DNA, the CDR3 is TGTGCCAGCAGTAGGACAAACCAGTACTTC. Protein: CASSRTNQYF.

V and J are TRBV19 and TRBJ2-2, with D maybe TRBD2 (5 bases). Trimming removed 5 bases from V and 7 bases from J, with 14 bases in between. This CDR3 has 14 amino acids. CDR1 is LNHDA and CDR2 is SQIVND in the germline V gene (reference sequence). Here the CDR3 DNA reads TGTGCCAGTAGTTGGGCTAGCCGGGTCGGGGAGCTGTTTTTT. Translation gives CASSWASRVGELFF.

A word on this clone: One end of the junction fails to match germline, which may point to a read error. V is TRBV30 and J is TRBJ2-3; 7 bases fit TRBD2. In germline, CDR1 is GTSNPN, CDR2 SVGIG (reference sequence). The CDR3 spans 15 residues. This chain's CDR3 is CAWGEQAGSTDTQYF. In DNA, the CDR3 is TGTGCCTGGGGTGAGCAAGCGGGATCGACAGATACGCAATATTTT.

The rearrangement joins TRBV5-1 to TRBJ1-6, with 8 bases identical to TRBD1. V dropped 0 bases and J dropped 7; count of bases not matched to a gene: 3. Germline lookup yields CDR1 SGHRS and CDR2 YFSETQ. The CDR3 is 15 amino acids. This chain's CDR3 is CASSLAGQGNSPLHF. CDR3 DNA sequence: TGCGCCAGCAGCTTGGCCGGACAGGGCAATTCACCCCTCCACTTT.

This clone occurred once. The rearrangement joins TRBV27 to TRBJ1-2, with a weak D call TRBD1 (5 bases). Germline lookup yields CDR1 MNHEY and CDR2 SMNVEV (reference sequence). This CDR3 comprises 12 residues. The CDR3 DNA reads TGTGGCGAGGAGGGGCCCTCGGGAGGCTACACCTTC. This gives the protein CGEEGPSGGYTF.

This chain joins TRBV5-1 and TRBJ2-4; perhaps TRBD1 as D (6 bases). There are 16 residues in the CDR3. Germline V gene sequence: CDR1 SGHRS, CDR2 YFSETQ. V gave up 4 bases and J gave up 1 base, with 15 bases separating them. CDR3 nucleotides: TGCGCCAGCAGCCCCTCCCCGACAGGCGCCAAAAACATTCAGTACTTC. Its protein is CASSPSPTGAKNIQYF.

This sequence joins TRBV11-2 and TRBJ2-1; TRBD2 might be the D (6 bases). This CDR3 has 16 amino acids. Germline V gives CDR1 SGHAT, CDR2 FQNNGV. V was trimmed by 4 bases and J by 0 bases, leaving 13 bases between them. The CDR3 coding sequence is TGTGCCAGCAGCTCCCGGGGACTCCGCTCCTACAATGAGCAGTTCTTC. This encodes CASSSRGLRSYNEQFF.